These 18 T cell receptor beta chains came from one sample sequenced in a study of tissue T cells after allogeneic stem cell transplantation. Adult allogeneic hematopoietic cell transplant recipients with steroid-refractory graft-versus-host disease were prospectively enrolled for research autopsy. The repertoire was sequenced with immunoSEQ multiplex PCR; TCRdb's copy has only in-frame clones and lacks some. The table lists several thousand clones, around two thirds of them singletons. The material was left colon tissue, obtained at autopsy. The receptors here all came from a male patient over 55 with steroid-refractory graft-versus-host disease after an allogeneic stem cell transplant. The graft donor may be the source of some T cells.

This sequence joins TRBV28 and TRBJ1-6; 8 nucleotides match TRBD1. CDR1 and CDR2 from the germline V gene are MDHEN and SYDVKM. V lost 6 bases, J lost 10 bases, and 8 bases stayed unmatched. CDR3 length: 14 residues. CDR3 DNA: TGTGCCAGCAGATTGACAGGGGACCAATCACCCCTCCACTTT. It specifies CASRLTGDQSPLHF.

By frequency in the sample, this clone is large. One junction end disagrees with the germline gene, perhaps due to a read error. The chain links TRBV7-3 to TRBJ1-1; tentatively, D is TRBD1 (6 bases). This CDR3 region has 13 residues. CDR1 is SGHTA and CDR2 is FQGTGA in the germline V gene. CDR3 amino acids: CASSPTSGADAFF. The CDR3 DNA reads TGTGCCAGCAGCCCTACCTCAGGGGCTGACGCTTTCTTT.

CDR3 sequence (DNA): TGTGCCAGCGGGGGGCTCAGGGAGTCTAGGCAGCCCCAGCATTTT. It encodes CASGGLRESRQPQHF. The chain recombines TRBV27 with TRBJ1-5; maybe TRBD1 (6 bases). Germline-derived CDR1 and CDR2 are MNHEY and SMNVEV (reference sequence). The V gene lost 8 bases and the J gene lost 7 bases, with 21 bases spanning the gap. This CDR3 comprises 15 residues.

V gene TRBV6-4 combines with J gene TRBJ2-3; the match to TRBD2 covers 8 bases. V lost 1 base, J lost 2 bases, and 8 bases stayed unmatched. The germline V gene has CDR1 MRHNA and CDR2 SNTAGT. The CDR3 runs to 17 residues. Here the CDR3 DNA reads TGTGCCAGCAGTGACTGTAGTAGCGGGGCTCTCACAGATACGCAGTATTTT. Residues: CASSDCSSGALTDTQYF.

The CDR3 region is CASSRDRNTEAFF. The CDR3 DNA follows: TGTGCCAGCAGCCGAGACAGGAACACTGAAGCTTTCTTT. The chain links TRBV13 to TRBJ1-1; D might be TRBD1 (5 bases). The CDR3 is 13 amino acids. The V and J ends lost 5 bases and 1 base respectively, with 8 bases between them. Germline lookup yields CDR1 PRHDT and CDR2 FYEKMQ (reference sequence).

V and J are TRBV30 and TRBJ2-7, with D unresolved. The CDR3 has 14 amino acids. Germline V gene lookup returns CDR1 GTSNPN and CDR2 SVGIG (reference sequence). V was shortened by 2 bases and J by 2 bases, with 13 bases between the two germline ends. CDR3 residues: CAWSPRPLAYEQYF. In DNA, the CDR3 is TGTGCCTGGAGTCCTCGCCCCCTCGCCTACGAGCAGTACTTC.

This clone is deemed large. The chain recombines TRBV7-9 with TRBJ2-2; D might be TRBD2 (5 bases). Trimming removed 7 bases from V and 0 bases from J, with 24 bases in between. The CDR3 loop spans 19 amino acids. Germline V CDR1 and CDR2: SEHNR, FQNEAQ (reference sequence). CDR3 coding DNA: TGTGCCAGCAACCTAGCTTACTTGCAGTCGTTCGCGAACACCGGGGAGCTGTTTTTT. Encoded protein: CASNLAYLQSFANTGELFF.

The chain has TRBV5-1 and TRBJ1-1, with D perhaps TRBD1 (6 bases). The CDR3 loop spans 14 amino acids. In germline, CDR1 is SGHRS, CDR2 YFSETQ. Trimming cost V 4 bases and J 4 bases, with 14 bases left between them. CDR3 protein: CASSPEGGITEAFF. The CDR3 DNA is TGCGCCAGCAGCCCGGAGGGGGGGATCACTGAAGCTTTCTTT.

This clone was counted between two and nine times. This rearrangement joins TRBV11-3 to TRBJ1-1, with TRBD1 matching 7 bases. Germline V gene sequence: CDR1 SGHNT, CDR2 YENEEA. The CDR3 totals 12 residues. Trimming took 0 bases from V and 11 from J; bases not matched to a gene: 3. For the CDR3, the DNA is TGTGCCAGCAGCTTAGACGACAGGGCGGCTTTCTTT. The encoded protein is CASSLDDRAAFF.

V usage is TRBV4-1 and J usage is TRBJ2-4, with TRBD2 matching over 8 bases. The CDR3 has 17 amino acids. With 0 bases clipped from V and 0 bases from J, the junction kept 4 bases outside the gene matches. CDR1 is MGHRA and CDR2 is YSYEKL in the germline V gene. This CDR3 reads CASSQELAGLAKNIQYF. In nucleotides, the CDR3 is TGCGCCAGCAGCCAAGAATTAGCGGGGCTAGCCAAAAACATTCAGTACTTC.

This clone was found a few times. The genes are TRBV28 and TRBJ1-2; no clear D. Between the trimmed V and J ends, which lost 8 bases and 0 bases, there was a span of 16 bases. Germline-derived CDR1 and CDR2 are MDHEN and SYDVKM. The CDR3 runs to 15 residues. The CDR3 region has the DNA TGTGCCAGCCTCCGAGGAGACCCAGCTAACTATGGCTACACCTTC. As protein: CASLRGDPANYGYTF.

The chain joins TRBV5-1 to TRBJ1-1; possible D gene TRBD1, 5 bases. Looked up from germline, CDR1 is SGHRS and CDR2 is YFSETQ. This CDR3 has 13 amino acids. Trimming shortened V by 4 bases and J by 4 bases, and 11 bases separated the two germline ends. CDR3 bases: TGCGCCAGCAGCAGGGACGCTGCCACTGAAGCTTTCTTT. Translated, it gives CASSRDAATEAFF.

This clone was observed a single time. The chain has TRBV27 and TRBJ2-7; 7 bases match TRBD1. This CDR3 has 16 amino acids. Germline-derived CDR1 and CDR2 are MNHEY and SMNVEV (reference sequence). Trimming removed 0 bases from V and 0 bases from J; junction bases left unmatched: 5. The CDR3 loop is CASSLSRQGLSYEQYF. CDR3 nucleotides: TGTGCCAGCAGTTTATCCCGACAGGGTCTCTCCTACGAGCAGTACTTC.

This clone has a handful of counts. The chain employs TRBV21-1 and TRBJ2-7. TRBV21-1 is given as a pseudogene. The CDR3 runs to 13 residues. CDR3: CASSKGQLYEQYF. CDR3 DNA: TGTGCCAGCAGCAAAGGGCAGCTCTACGAGCAGTACTTC.

The chain combines TRBV9 with TRBJ2-1, with D maybe TRBD1 (6 bases). The CDR3 runs to 15 residues. Per germline, CDR1 SGDLS and CDR2 YYNGEE. V lost 1 base to trimming and J lost 7 bases, with 15 bases between them. Here the CDR3 reads CASSVSQGIGNEQFF. Written as DNA, the CDR3 is TGTGCCAGCAGCGTAAGTCAGGGGATAGGGAATGAGCAGTTCTTC.

This clone turned up a few times. This CDR3 is CASRKGTGVLGGQAFF. The DNA for the CDR3 is TGTGCCAGCAGGAAGGGGACAGGTGTTCTGGGCGGCCAAGCTTTCTTT. V gene TRBV11-2 combines with J gene TRBJ1-1; 8 positions agree with TRBD1. V lost 6 bases to trimming and J lost 9 bases; unmatched junction nucleotides: 18. Germline CDR1 and CDR2: SGHAT and FQNNGV. There are 16 residues in the CDR3.

The chain recombines TRBV28 with TRBJ2-2, with D perhaps assigned TRBD1 or TRBD2 (7 bases each). Germline loops: CDR1 MDHEN, CDR2 SYDVKM. Trimming took off 6 bases at V and 5 bases at J, with 25 bases between the two ends. This CDR3 is 18 amino acids long. The CDR3 spells CASSHHRGGFGKTGELFF. CDR3 DNA sequence: TGTGCCAGCAGCCACCACAGGGGAGGGTTCGGGAAGACCGGGGAGCTGTTTTTT.

The gene calls are TRBV14 and TRBJ2-3; 11 bases map to TRBD2. Trimming cost V 4 bases and J 8 bases; bases outside gene matches: 8. This CDR3 is 15 amino acids long. CDR1 SGHDN and CDR2 FVKESK come from the germline V gene. CDR3 residues: CASSLAGGLFRTQYF. Here the CDR3 DNA reads TGTGCCAGCAGCCTAGCGGGGGGGCTGTTCCGTACGCAGTATTTT.